The 10 T cell receptor beta chains below all came from one sample that was sequenced in a study of blood T cell repertoires in COVID-19. The protocol was immunoSEQ multiplex PCR, while the TCRdb copy is restricted to in-frame clones and leaves out a portion. Of almost 200,000 clones listed, approximately 87% are singletons. The sample comprised peripheral blood. Source of these receptors: a woman aged 70-85 years with acute or convalescent COVID-19.

The rearrangement joins TRBV18 to TRBJ2-7; D gene ambiguous. V gave up 1 base and J gave up 6 bases, with 7 bases separating them. The CDR3 totals 12 residues. The V gene's germline CDR1 is KGHSH and CDR2 LQKENI. DNA for the CDR3: TGTGCCAGCTCACCACTAGGAGTCGAGCAGTACTTC. This encodes CASSPLGVEQYF.

This sequence joins TRBV5-4 and TRBJ2-5; the D gene is possibly TRBD1 (6 bases). This CDR3 comprises 16 residues. Trimming removed 0 bases from V and 5 bases from J, with 17 bases in between. The germline V gene has CDR1 SGHNT and CDR2 YYREEE (reference sequence). CDR3 amino acids: CASSLAGITGKETQYF. CDR3 DNA sequence: TGTGCCAGCAGCTTGGCCGGTATTACAGGGAAGGAGACCCAGTACTTC.

This rearrangement joins TRBV5-1 to TRBJ2-5; the D gene is possibly TRBD2 (6 bases). The V gene lost 5 bases and the J gene lost 1 base, with 12 bases spanning the gap. CDR1 and CDR2 from the germline V gene are SGHRS and YFSETQ. The CDR3 has 14 residues. Here the CDR3 reads CASSFGLPQETQYF. The CDR3 nucleotides read TGCGCCAGCAGTTTTGGACTACCCCAAGAGACCCAGTACTTC.

This clone was seen a few times. The rearrangement links TRBV28 to TRBJ1-2, with D maybe TRBD1 (5 bases). Trimming took 5 bases from V and 4 from J, leaving 8 bases between them. There are 12 residues in the CDR3. Germline V gives CDR1 MDHEN, CDR2 SYDVKM. As DNA, the CDR3 is TGTGCCAGCAGTCCAGGGCCCTATGGCTACACCTTC. Translating gives CASSPGPYGYTF.

The CDR3 region is CASSISGTGSAYGYTF. The CDR3 DNA reads as TGTGCCAGTAGTATTTCTGGGACAGGGAGTGCCTATGGCTACACCTTC. The chain joins TRBV19 to TRBJ1-2; 9 nucleotides align to TRBD1. V lost 3 bases to trimming and J lost 4 bases; unmatched junction nucleotides: 9. Per germline, CDR1 LNHDA and CDR2 SQIVND (reference sequence). The CDR3 covers 16 residues.

A note on this clone: The same CDR3 is also encoded by other DNA sequences in this sample. This chain connects TRBV10-1 to TRBJ1-1; 7 bases match TRBD1. The V gene's germline CDR1 is WNHNN and CDR2 SYGVQD (reference sequence). The CDR3 length is 14 residues. The ends lost 2 bases at V and 4 bases at J; junction bases unmatched: 4. For the CDR3, the DNA is TGCGCCAGCAGTGAGAACCCAGGGGGCACTGAAGCTTTCTTT. Translation gives CASSENPGGTEAFF.

The sample holds one count of this clone. J is TRBJ1-2 and V is TRBV29-1; 7 nucleotides align to TRBD1. V shed 8 bases, J shed 0 bases, and the junction held 3 bases outside the gene matches. Germline V gene data show CDR1 as SQVTM and CDR2 as ANQGSEA. The CDR3 contains 12 residues. The CDR3 coding sequence is TGCAGCACCGGGACAGCTAACTATGGCTACACCTTC. It yields the protein CSTGTANYGYTF.

The chain is built from TRBV5-1 and TRBJ2-7; 13 bases agree with TRBD2. V lost 0 bases to trimming and J lost 1 base; unmatched junction nucleotides: 7. CDR1 is SGHRS and CDR2 is YFSETQ in the germline V gene. This CDR3 spans 18 amino acids. The CDR3 nucleotides are TGCGCCAGCAGCTTGGCAGGGACTAGCGGGGTTCAATCCTACGAGCAGTACTTC. Encoded protein: CASSLAGTSGVQSYEQYF.

The rearrangement uses TRBV11-1 and TRBJ2-1, with TRBD1 matching over 9 bases. V lost 6 bases, J lost 8 bases, and 2 bases stayed unmatched. The V gene's germline CDR1 is SGHAT and CDR2 FQDESV (reference sequence). This CDR3 is 12 amino acids long. In DNA, the CDR3 is TGTGCCAGCAGTCGACAGGGGGATGAGCAGTTCTTC. This sequence encodes CASSRQGDEQFF.

This clone came up once. This chain connects TRBV18 to TRBJ1-4; weak D call: TRBD1 (6 bases). The CDR3 loop spans 18 amino acids. Trimming removed 4 bases at V and 0 bases at J, with 18 bases between. Germline V gene data show CDR1 as KGHSH and CDR2 as LQKENI. The CDR3 loop is CASSREQGSSTTNEKLFF. DNA for the CDR3: TGTGCCAGCTCACGAGAACAGGGTTCTAGCACAACTAATGAAAAACTGTTTTTT.